Described below is a single T cell receptor beta chain sequence and its context. Genes and germline are mouse. The CDR3 end falls 1 residue outside the read, so it is completed with the germline J gene. CDR3 length: 12 amino acids. From germline, CDR1 is SGHND and CDR2 FRSKSL. The V gene end was trimmed by 5 bases and the J gene end by 7 bases; junction bases not matched to a gene: 4. The data are from a study of tissue T cells after allogeneic stem cell transplantation. Regarding time point: mouse harvest day 14 after allogeneic transplant. The graft held 10^6 splenic CD5+ T cells and 10^7 T-cell-depleted bone marrow cells. Method: immunoSEQ multiplex PCR; TCRdb's copy keeps in-frame clones and lacks some. The sample gives 7,800 or so clones, about 35% of which show up once; over 2.5% is in the top ten.

The receptor was isolated from a female BALB/c mouse given C57BL/6 T cells with graft-versus-host disease after an allogeneic hematopoietic cell transplant. The sample was skin. The chain combines TRBV15 with TRBJ2-7; 8 bases are a match to TRBD1. CDR3 DNA (partial): TGTGCCAGCAGTCGACAGGGGTGGGAACAGTAC. Translation: CASSRQGWEQY. The complete CDR3 protein is CASSRQGWEQYF.